This entry lists 9 T cell receptor beta chains sequenced from one sample in a study of Graves' ophthalmopathy and Graves' hyperthyroidism (dated by TCRdb to about 2018). TCRdb shows the sequencer as Illumina HiSeq 2000. For repertoire sequencing, the TCR beta CDR3 regions were amplified from RNA transcripts. The first round was an RT-PCR using HTBI primers with the Qiagen OneStep RT-PCR kit, and this first round was followed by a second-round multiplex PCR, then size selection and purification. TCRdb redid the processing of the public reads, applying fastp at Q25 and MiXCR, and retained in-frame beta chains. Rows matching on CDR3 protein sequence are summarized as one entry with the most common DNA and genes. This sample lists over a million distinct CDR3 sequences; about two fifths were detected once. The top ten constitute 11% of the sample. The sequenced sample consisted of peripheral blood or thyroid tissue (not recorded which). These receptors all come from an adult man with Graves' hyperthyroidism.

This clonotype was counted between two and nine times. The chain uses TRBV7-9 and TRBJ2-7, with TRBD2 identical over 9 bases. Losses at the gene ends were 7 bases for V and 2 bases for J; bases not matched to a gene: 24. This CDR3 has 20 amino acids. Per the germline V gene, CDR1 is SEHNR and CDR2 is FQNEAQ (reference sequence). CDR3 DNA: TGTGCCAGCACCTCCCGTCGGCCAGCGGGAGGCAGGGGAGAACCCTACGAGCAGTACTTC. It yields the protein CASTSRRPAGGRGEPYEQYF. The full variable domain, rest sourced from reference TRBV7-9 and TRBJ2-7, is DTGVSQNPRHKITKRGQNVTFRCDPISEHNRLYWYRQTLGQGPEFLTYFQNEAQLEKSRLLSDRFSAERPKGSFSTLEIQRTEQGDSAMYLCASTSRRPAGGRGEPYEQYFGPGTRLTVT.

This clonotype appeared many times. The CDR3 spells CASSLRSGTTYEQYF. CDR3 nucleotide sequence: TGTGCCAGCAGCTTAAGATCCGGGACTACCTACGAGCAGTACTTC. The J gene is TRBJ2-7, the V gene TRBV7-2; 7 bases map to TRBD2. J gave up 2 bases and V 2 bases, and 6 bases lay outside the gene matches. Germline CDR1 SGHTA, CDR2 FQGNSA. The CDR3 spans 15 residues.

Of note for this clonotype: The junction departs from germline at one end; a sequencing error may be responsible. The chain links TRBV2 to TRBJ1-2; D not resolved. The CDR3 contains 14 residues. The germline CDR1 and CDR2 sequences are SNHLY and FYNNEI. The CDR3 DNA follows: TGTGCCAGCAGTGAAGCGCAGGACTCCCTTCCAGGCTTCTTC. This codes for CASSEAQDSLPGFF. Together with reference TRBV2 and TRBJ1-2, the CDR3 gives the full variable domain: EPEVTQTPSHQVTQMGQEVILRCVPISNHLYFYWYRQILGQKVEFLVSFYNNEISEKSEIFDDQFSVERPDGSNFTLKIRSTKLEDSAMYFCASSEAQDSLPGFFGSGTRLTVV.

The chain employs TRBV19 and TRBJ2-7, with 7 bases matching TRBD1. Trimming took 5 bases from V and 1 from J; bases not matched to a gene: 11. There are 16 residues in the CDR3. Germline V gene sequence: CDR1 LNHDA, CDR2 SQIVND (reference sequence). This CDR3 is CASSPGGSLFSYEQYF. The DNA for the CDR3 is TGTGCCAGTAGTCCAGGGGGATCCCTCTTTTCCTACGAGCAGTACTTC.

In regard to this clonotype: This may be a read error, as it is one base from a much larger clone. The chain joins TRBV12-3 or TRBV12-4 to TRBJ2-7; D gene ambiguous. CDR3 length: 15 residues. Trimming took 9 bases from V and 0 from J, leaving 18 bases between them. The CDR3 sequence is CARSEKVRSSYEQYF. CDR3 in DNA: TGTGCCAGGAGTGAAAAGGTGCGGAGCTCCTACGAGCAGTACTTC.

This clonotype was recorded many times. CDR3 in amino acids: CAYQGCYNSPLHF. The DNA for the CDR3 is TGTGCCTACCAGGGTTGCTATAATTCACCCCTCCACTTT. The gene calls are TRBV7-3 and TRBJ1-6; D perhaps matches TRBD1 (5 bases). V was cut by 11 bases and J by 3 bases, with 11 bases left in between. This CDR3 region has 13 residues. CDR1 and CDR2 from the germline V gene are SGHTA and FQGTGA.

The chain is built from TRBV7-2 and TRBJ1-1; TRBD1 is a possible D gene (5 bases). The CDR3 contains 14 residues. V lost 1 base to trimming and J lost 3 bases, with 9 bases between them. Germline loops: CDR1 SGHTA, CDR2 FQGNSA. This chain's CDR3 is CASSLEKGYTEAFF. Here the CDR3 DNA reads TGTGCCAGCAGCTTAGAGAAGGGGTACACTGAAGCTTTCTTT.

On this clonotype: This may be a read error: a much more frequent sequence differs by one nucleotide. The chain employs TRBV20-1 and TRBJ1-1; D is possibly TRBD1 (5 bases). The CDR3 contains 13 residues. Germline lookup yields CDR1 DFQATT and CDR2 SNEGSKA (reference sequence). CDR3 protein: CSGTGGWSTETFF. DNA of the CDR3: TGCAGTGGAACGGGGGGTTGGAGCACTGAAACTTTCTTT.

The table lists this clonotype with many counts. The chain combines TRBV15 with TRBJ1-1; possibly TRBD1 for D (5 bases). Trimming left V 0 bases short and J 0 bases short, with 20 bases between. The length of the CDR3 is 19 residues. CDR1 is LNHNV and CDR2 is YYDKDF in the germline V gene (reference sequence). In nucleotides, the CDR3 is TGTGCCACCAGCAGAGATTCCTTCAACTTGGGGGTCCTGAACACTGAAGCTTTCTTT. Translated, it gives CATSRDSFNLGVLNTEAFF.